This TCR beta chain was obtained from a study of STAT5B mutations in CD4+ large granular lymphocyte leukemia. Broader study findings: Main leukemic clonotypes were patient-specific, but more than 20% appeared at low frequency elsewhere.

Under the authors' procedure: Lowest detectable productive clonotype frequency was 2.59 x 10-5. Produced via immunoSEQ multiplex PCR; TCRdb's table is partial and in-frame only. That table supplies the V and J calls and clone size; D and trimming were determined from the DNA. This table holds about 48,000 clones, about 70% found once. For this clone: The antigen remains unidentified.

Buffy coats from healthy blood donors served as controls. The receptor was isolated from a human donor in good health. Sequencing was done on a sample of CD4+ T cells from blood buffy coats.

CDR3 nucleotide sequence: TGTGCCACCAGCAGAGATACTAGCGGGGGGTACAATGAGCAGTTCTTC. It specifies CATSRDTSGGYNEQFF. The rearrangement uses TRBV15 and TRBJ2-1; 12 bases are a match to TRBD2. The CDR3 totals 16 residues. V shed 0 bases and J 4 bases; nucleotides not matched to a gene: 1. Looked up from germline, CDR1 is LNHNV and CDR2 is YYDKDF (reference sequence).